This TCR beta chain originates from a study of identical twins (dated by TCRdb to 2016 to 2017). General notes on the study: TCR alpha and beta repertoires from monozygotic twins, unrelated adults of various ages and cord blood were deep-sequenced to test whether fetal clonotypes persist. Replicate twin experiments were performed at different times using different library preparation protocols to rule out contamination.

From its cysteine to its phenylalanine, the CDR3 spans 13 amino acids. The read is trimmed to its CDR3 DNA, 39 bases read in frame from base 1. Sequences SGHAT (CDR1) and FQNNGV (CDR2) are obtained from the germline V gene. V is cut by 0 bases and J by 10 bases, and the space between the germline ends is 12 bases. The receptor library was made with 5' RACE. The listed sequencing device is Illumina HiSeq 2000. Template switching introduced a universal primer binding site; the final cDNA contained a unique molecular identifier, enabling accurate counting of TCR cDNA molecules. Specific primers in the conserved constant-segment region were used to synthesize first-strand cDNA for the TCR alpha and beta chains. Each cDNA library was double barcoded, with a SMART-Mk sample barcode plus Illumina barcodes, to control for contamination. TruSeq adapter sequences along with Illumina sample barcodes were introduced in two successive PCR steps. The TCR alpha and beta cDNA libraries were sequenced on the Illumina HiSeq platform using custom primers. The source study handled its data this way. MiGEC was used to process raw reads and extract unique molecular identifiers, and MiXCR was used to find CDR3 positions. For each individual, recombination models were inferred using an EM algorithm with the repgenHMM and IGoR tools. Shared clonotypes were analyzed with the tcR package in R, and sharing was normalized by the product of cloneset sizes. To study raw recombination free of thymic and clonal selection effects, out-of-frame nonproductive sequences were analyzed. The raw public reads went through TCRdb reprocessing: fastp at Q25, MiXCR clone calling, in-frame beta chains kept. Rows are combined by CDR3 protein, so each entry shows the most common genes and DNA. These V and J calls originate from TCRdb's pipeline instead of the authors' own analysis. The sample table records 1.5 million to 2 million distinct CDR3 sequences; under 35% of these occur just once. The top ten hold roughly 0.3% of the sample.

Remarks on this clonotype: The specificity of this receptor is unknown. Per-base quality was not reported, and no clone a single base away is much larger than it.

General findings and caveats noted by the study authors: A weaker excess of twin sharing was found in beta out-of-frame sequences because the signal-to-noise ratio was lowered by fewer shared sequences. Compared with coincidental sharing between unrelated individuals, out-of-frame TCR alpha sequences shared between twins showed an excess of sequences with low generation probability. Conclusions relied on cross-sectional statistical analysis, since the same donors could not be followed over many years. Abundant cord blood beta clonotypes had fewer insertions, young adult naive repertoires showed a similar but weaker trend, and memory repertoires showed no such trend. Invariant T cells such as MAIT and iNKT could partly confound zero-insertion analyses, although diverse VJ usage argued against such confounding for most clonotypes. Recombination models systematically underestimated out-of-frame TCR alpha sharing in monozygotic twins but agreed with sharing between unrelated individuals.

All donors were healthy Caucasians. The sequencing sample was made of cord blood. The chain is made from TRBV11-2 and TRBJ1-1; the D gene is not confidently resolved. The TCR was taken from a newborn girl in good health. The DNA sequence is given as TGTGCCAGCAGCTTAGATCGGGTGAGGAGAGCTTTCTTT. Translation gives CASSLDRVRRAFF.